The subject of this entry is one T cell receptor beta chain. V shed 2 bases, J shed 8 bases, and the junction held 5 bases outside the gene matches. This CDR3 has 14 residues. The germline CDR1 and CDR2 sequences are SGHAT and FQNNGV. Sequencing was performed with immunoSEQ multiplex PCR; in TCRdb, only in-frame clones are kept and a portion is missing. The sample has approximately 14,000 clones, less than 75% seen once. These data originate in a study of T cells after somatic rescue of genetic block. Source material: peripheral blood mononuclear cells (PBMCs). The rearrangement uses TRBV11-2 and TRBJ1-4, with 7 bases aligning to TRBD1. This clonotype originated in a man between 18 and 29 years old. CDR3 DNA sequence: TGTGCCAGCAGCTTAAGGGGGCGCGGGGAAAAACTGTTTTTT. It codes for CASSLRGRGEKLFF.